The source of this TCR beta chain is a study of CD8 T cells in ankylosing spondylitis. General study results and limits: Seemingly characteristic of ankylosing spondylitis blood was a TCR beta motif consisting of roughly 8 highly homologous variants. Prior literature has documented some motif variants in synovial fluid and blood from reactive arthritis.

The germline CDR1 and CDR2 sequences are SGHDT and YYEEEE. V was pared by 3 bases and J by 11 bases, with 8 bases of the junction left unmatched. The CDR3 covers 13 residues. On this clonotype itself: Its antigen is unknown.

TCRdb passed the 5' RACE reads through MiXCR, listing each CDR3 protein once. The sample shows roughly 700,000 distinct CDR3 sequences, around a fifth of them seen only once. The TCR was taken from a male donor with ankylosing spondylitis. V is TRBV5-6 and J is TRBJ1-1; 9 nucleotides align to TRBD1. Sequencing input: blood, either unsorted or a sorted T cell fraction (not recorded which). This CDR3 is CASSSPGQGGAFF. The CDR3 DNA reads as TGTGCCAGCAGCTCTCCGGGACAGGGAGGTGCTTTCTTT.